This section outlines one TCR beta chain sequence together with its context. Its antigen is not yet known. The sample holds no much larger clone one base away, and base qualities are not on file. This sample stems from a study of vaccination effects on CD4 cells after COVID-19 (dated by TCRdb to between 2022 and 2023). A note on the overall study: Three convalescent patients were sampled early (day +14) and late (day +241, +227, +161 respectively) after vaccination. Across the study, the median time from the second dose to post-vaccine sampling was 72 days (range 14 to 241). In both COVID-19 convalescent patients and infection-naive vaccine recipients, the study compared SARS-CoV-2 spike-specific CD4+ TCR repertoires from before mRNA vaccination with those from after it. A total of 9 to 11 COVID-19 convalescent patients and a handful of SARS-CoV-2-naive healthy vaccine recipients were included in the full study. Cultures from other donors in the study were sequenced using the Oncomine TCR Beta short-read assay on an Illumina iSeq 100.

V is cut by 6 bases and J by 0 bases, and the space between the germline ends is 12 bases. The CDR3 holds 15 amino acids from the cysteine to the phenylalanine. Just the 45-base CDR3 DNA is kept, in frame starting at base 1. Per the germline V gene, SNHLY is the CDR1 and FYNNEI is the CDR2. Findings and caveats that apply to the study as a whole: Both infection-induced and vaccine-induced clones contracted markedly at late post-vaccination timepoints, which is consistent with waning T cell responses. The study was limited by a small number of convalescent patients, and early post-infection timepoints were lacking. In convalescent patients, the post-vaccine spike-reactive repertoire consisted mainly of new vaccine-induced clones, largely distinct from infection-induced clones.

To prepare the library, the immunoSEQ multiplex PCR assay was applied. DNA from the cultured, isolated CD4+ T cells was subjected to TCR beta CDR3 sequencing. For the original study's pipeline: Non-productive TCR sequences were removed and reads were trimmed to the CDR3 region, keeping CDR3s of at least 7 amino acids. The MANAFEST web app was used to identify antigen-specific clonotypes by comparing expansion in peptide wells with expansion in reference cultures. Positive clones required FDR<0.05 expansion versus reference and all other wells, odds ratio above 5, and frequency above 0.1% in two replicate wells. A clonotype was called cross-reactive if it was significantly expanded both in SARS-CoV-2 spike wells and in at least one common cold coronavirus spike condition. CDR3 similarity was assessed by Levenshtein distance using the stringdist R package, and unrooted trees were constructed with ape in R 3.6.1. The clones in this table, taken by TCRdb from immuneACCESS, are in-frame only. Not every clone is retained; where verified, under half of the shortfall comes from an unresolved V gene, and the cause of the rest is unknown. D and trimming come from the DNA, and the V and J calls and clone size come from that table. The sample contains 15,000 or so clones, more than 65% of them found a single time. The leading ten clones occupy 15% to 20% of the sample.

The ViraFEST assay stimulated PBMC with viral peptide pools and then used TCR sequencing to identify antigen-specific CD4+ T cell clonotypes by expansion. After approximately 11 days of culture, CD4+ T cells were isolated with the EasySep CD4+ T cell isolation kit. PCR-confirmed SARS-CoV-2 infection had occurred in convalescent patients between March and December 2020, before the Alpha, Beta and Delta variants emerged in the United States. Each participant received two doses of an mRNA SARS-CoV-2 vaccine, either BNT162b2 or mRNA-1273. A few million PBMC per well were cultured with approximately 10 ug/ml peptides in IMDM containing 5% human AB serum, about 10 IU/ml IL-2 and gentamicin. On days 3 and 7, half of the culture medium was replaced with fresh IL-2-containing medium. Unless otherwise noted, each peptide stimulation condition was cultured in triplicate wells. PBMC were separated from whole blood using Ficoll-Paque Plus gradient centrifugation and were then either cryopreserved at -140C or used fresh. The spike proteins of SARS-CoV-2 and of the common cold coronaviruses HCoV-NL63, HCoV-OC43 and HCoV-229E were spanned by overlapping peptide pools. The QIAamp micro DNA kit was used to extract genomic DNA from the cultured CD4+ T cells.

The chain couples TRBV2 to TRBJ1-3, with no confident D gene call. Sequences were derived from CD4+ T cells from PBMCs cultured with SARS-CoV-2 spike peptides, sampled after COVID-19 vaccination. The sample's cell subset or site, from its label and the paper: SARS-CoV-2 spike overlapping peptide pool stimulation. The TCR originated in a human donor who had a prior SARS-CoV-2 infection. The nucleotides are TGTGCCAGCAGACCCAGGAGCGACTCTGGAAACACCATATATTTT. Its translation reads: CASRPRSDSGNTIYF.